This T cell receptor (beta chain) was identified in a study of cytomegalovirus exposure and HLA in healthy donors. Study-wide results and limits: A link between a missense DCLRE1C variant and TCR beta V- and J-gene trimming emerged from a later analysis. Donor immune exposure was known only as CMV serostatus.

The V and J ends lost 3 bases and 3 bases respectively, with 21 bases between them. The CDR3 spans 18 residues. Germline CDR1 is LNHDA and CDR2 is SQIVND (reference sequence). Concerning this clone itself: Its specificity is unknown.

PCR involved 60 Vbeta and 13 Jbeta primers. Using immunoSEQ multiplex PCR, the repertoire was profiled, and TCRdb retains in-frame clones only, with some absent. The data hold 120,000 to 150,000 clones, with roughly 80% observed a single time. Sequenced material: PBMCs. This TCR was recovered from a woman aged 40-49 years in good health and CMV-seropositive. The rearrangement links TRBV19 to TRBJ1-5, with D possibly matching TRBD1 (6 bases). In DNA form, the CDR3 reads TGTGCCAGTAGTATCCGAGGTAACCGACAGGAGATCAATCAGCCCCAGCATTTT. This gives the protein CASSIRGNRQEINQPQHF.